This TCR beta chain was profiled in a study of cytomegalovirus exposure and HLA in healthy donors. Deletions cut 2 bases from V and 1 base from J, with 9 bases between. Germline loops: CDR1 SGHTA, CDR2 FQGNSA. The CDR3 is 15 residues long. Primers for the PCR totalled 60 Vbeta and 13 Jbeta. Some clones are missing from TCRdb's copy, which holds only in-frame ones; the method was immunoSEQ multiplex PCR. Of more than 150,000 clones listed, around 80% are singletons. This TCR was sampled from a girl aged 10 to 17 in good health and CMV-seropositive. Material for sequencing was PBMCs. The chain joins TRBV7-2 to TRBJ2-4; maybe TRBD1 (6 bases). The CDR3 DNA follows: TGTGCCAGCAGCTTACAGGGGACGGCCAAAAACATTCAGTACTTC. The encoded protein is CASSLQGTAKNIQYF.